The 12 T cell receptor beta chains reported below all come from one sample, sequenced in a study of molecular identifiers for immune sequencing clone quantification. One entry per CDR3 protein results from TCRdb running MiXCR on the PCR reads. This sample has 40,000 or so distinct CDR3 sequences, with 15% to 20% found just once. Sample: naive CD8+ T cells from blood, with Jurkat cell RNA spiked in. Subset in this sample: FACS-sorted CD8+CD4-CCR7+CD45RA+ naive T cells. The receptors were gathered from a human donor in good health. Some libraries in this study had Jurkat cell RNA spiked in.

This clonotype was picked up many times. J is TRBJ2-5 and V is TRBV6-5; D is undetermined. Germline CDR1 reads MNHEY; CDR2 reads SVGAGI. V lost 6 bases and J 1 base, leaving 15 bases between the germline ends. The CDR3 consists of 15 residues. The CDR3 nucleotides are TGTGCCAGCAGGATTACGGCCCGCAGCCAAGAGACCCAGTACTTC. It encodes CASRITARSQETQYF.

This clonotype was found many times. This chain joins TRBV5-1 and TRBJ2-5; 9 positions agree with TRBD1. The germline gives CDR1 SGHRS, CDR2 YFSETQ. The CDR3 has 14 amino acids. Trimming removed 3 bases from V and 5 bases from J; junction bases left unmatched: 5. The CDR3, as DNA: TGCGCCAGCAGCTCGGGACAGGGTATTGAGACCCAGTACTTC. This gives the protein CASSSGQGIETQYF.

This clonotype was observed many times. The genes are TRBV28 and TRBJ2-1; 9 bases are a match to TRBD2. The CDR3 is made up of 14 amino acids. The J segment lost 6 bases and the V segment lost 8 bases, leaving 8 bases of the junction unmatched. Germline-derived CDR1 and CDR2 are MDHEN and SYDVKM. The CDR3 protein is CASSVAGAPNEQFF. CDR3 in DNA: TGTGCCAGCTCCGTAGCGGGAGCCCCCAATGAGCAGTTCTTC.

This clonotype occurred many times. The V and J genes are TRBV5-4 and TRBJ2-7; tentatively, D is TRBD2 (6 bases). This CDR3 has 15 residues. CDR1 SGHNT and CDR2 YYREEE come from the germline V gene (reference sequence). V lost 1 base, J lost 3 bases, and 14 bases lay in between. The CDR3, as DNA: TGTGCCAGCAGCTTGAACCGGGAGTCGTACTACGAGCAGTACTTC. Protein sequence: CASSLNRESYYEQYF.

This clonotype has a count of ten or more. The rearrangement joins TRBV24-1 to TRBJ2-1, with TRBD2 as a possible D gene (6 bases). Trimming left V 2 bases short and J 8 bases short, with 9 bases between. The germline V gene encodes CDR1 KGHDR and CDR2 SFDVKD. CDR3 length: 13 residues. The CDR3, as DNA: TGTGCCACCAGTGATTCGTGGGAGGATGAGCAGTTCTTC. The encoded protein is CATSDSWEDEQFF.

This clonotype has just one count. A much larger clone differs by one base, so this may be a read error. This chain links TRBV28 with TRBJ2-5; 8 nucleotides align to TRBD1. There are 14 residues in the CDR3. V shed 8 bases, J shed 4 bases, and the junction held 9 bases outside the gene matches. CDR1 MDHEN and CDR2 SYDVKM come from the germline V gene. The CDR3 protein is CASCLPDRGETQYF. The CDR3, as DNA: TGTGCCAGCTGTCTACCTGACAGGGGAGAGACCCAGTACTTC.

This clonotype was detected many times. CDR3: CASSQDYGYNEQFF. The DNA for the CDR3 is TGTGCCAGCAGCCAAGATTACGGATACAATGAGCAGTTCTTC. V and J are TRBV4-2 and TRBJ2-1; D is unclear. V lost 0 bases and J 4 bases, leaving 7 bases between the germline ends. Per germline, CDR1 LGHNA and CDR2 YNFKEQ. The CDR3 consists of 14 residues.

This clonotype was seen many times. V gene TRBV27 combines with J gene TRBJ2-2; a possible D gene is TRBD2 (5 bases). The CDR3 spans 17 residues. From germline, CDR1 is MNHEY and CDR2 SMNVEV (reference sequence). The V and J ends lost 5 bases and 1 base respectively, with 17 bases between them. The CDR3 coding sequence is TGTGCCAGCAGTCCTATACCCACCCGGGGGAACACCGGGGAGCTGTTTTTT. Amino acids: CASSPIPTRGNTGELFF.

This clonotype was seen ten or more times. CDR3 sequence reads: CASSQLLSSTDTQYF. Here the CDR3 DNA reads TGTGCCAGCAGCCAACTCTTATCTAGCACAGATACGCAGTATTTT. The chain carries TRBV3-1 and TRBJ2-3; D ambiguous. Trimming stripped 2 bases from V and 0 bases from J, with 9 bases between. The CDR3 spans 15 residues. CDR1 and CDR2 (germline): LGHDT, YNNKEL (reference sequence).

This clonotype has a count of ten or more. The rearrangement uses TRBV28 and TRBJ2-1; unclear D gene. The germline V gene has CDR1 MDHEN and CDR2 SYDVKM. The CDR3 loop spans 16 amino acids. V was pared by 5 bases and J by 0 bases, with 14 bases between. In nucleotides, the CDR3 is TGTGCCAGCAGTCCCCACCCCAGGAGCTCCTACAATGAGCAGTTCTTC. It codes for CASSPHPRSSYNEQFF.

At least ten counts were recorded for this clonotype. The V gene is TRBV9, the J gene TRBJ1-1; D unresolved. Germline lookup yields CDR1 SGDLS and CDR2 YYNGEE. The V end lost 1 base, the J end lost 1 base, and 8 bases lay between the germline ends. This CDR3 region has 14 residues. The CDR3 protein is CASSVFPKNTEAFF. The CDR3 nucleotides are TGTGCCAGCAGCGTATTTCCGAAGAACACTGAAGCTTTCTTT.

This clonotype was counted many times. A junction end diverges from the germline sequence, so it may reflect a read error. The rearrangement links TRBV6-6 to TRBJ2-7, with 7 bases lining up with TRBD2. Germline CDR1 is MNHNY and CDR2 is SVGAGI (reference sequence). The CDR3 runs 13 residues. The CDR3 is CASNYSAGLEQYF. CDR3 in DNA: TGTGCCAGCAATTACTCAGCGGGGTTAGAGCAGTACTTC.